A selection of T cell receptor beta chains follows, all from one sample in a study of T cell repertoires in cytomegalovirus infection. No antigen has been assigned to these receptors. TCRdb re-called the reads with MiXCR, one entry per CDR3 protein. The repertoire has roughly 180,000 distinct CDR3 sequences, roughly 21% of them found once; the top ten carry roughly 25%. The sequencing used CD8+ T cells from cultured PBMCs, collected from culture after CMV antigen stimulation. The receptors derive from a human donor in good health (CMV status not recorded). Some clones in this sample may be carry-over from other donors' samples. CDR3s include the opening cysteine and the closing phenylalanine or tryptophan. Fields, in order: J gene, clone size, D gene, V gene, CDR3 protein, CDR3 DNA. A D gene is named only where the DNA matches it firmly. The listing skips clone size in some rows; elsewhere it reads once, few, many or a size class.

TRBJ2-1	-	TRBD2	TRBV4-1	CASSQEAGGSYNEQFF	TGCGCCAGCAGCCAAGAGGCGGGGGGGAGCTACAATGAGCAGTTCTTC
TRBJ2-3	few	-	TRBV20-1	CSARVGGGVGDTQYF	TGCAGTGCTAGAGTGGGAGGGGGTGTTGGAGATACGCAGTATTTT
TRBJ2-7	-	-	TRBV7-2	CASSLLGPTYEQYF	TGTGCCAGCAGCTTACTGGGACCCACCTACGAGCAGTACTTC
TRBJ1-1	-	-	TRBV6-5	CASRPWGNTEAFF	TGTGCCAGCAGACCTTGGGGGAACACTGAAGCTTTCTTT
TRBJ2-7	-	-	TRBV7-9	CASSLSPDSYEQYF	TGTGCCAGCAGCTTATCACCGGACTCCTACGAGCAGTACTTC
TRBJ1-5	few	-	TRBV15	CATRGEAQPQHF	TGTGCCACCAGGGGGGAAGCTCAGCCCCAGCATTTT
TRBJ2-5	-	TRBD1	TRBV6-5	CASGTAQETQYF	TGTGCCAGCGGGACAGCTCAAGAGACCCAGTACTTC
TRBJ2-1	-	-	TRBV12-3/TRBV12-4	CASRRDGGGYNEQFF	TGTGCCAGCAGGAGGGACGGGGGTGGGTACAATGAGCAGTTCTTC
TRBJ1-5	-	-	TRBV6-2/TRBV6-3	CASSTDREIEPQHF	TGTGCCAGCAGTACCGACAGAGAGATCGAGCCCCAGCATTTT
TRBJ2-2	once	-	TRBV6-2/TRBV6-3	CASSYHLVGLRKDILGEPFF	TGTGCAAGCAGTTACCATCTTGTAGGCCTCAGAAAAGACATTTTGGGGGAGCCGTTTTTT
TRBJ2-7	-	-	TRBV6-2/TRBV6-3	CASSDYRQDKNYEQYF	TGTGCCAGCAGTGACTACCGACAGGACAAAAACTACGAGCAGTACTTC
TRBJ1-2	-	-	TRBV5-1	CASSLYPAAPNGYTF	TGCGCCAGCAGCTTATATCCAGCGGCCCCAAACGGCTACACCTTC
TRBJ2-7	few	-	TRBV12-5	CASGIRDGSYEQYF	TGTGCTAGTGGTATCCGGGACGGCTCCTACGAGCAGTACTTC
TRBJ2-7	-	-	TRBV6-2/TRBV6-3	CASTASGGLYGEQYF	TGTGCCAGCACCGCTTCGGGGGGCTTGTATGGCGAGCAGTACTTC
TRBJ2-3	few	TRBD1	TRBV7-9	CASSLRDRGSDTQYF	TGTGCCAGCAGCTTAAGGGACAGGGGGTCAGATACGCAGTATTTT
TRBJ2-1	-	TRBD2	TRBV7-9	CASSSPTSLPYNEQFF	TGTGCCAGCAGCTCCCCGACTAGCCTACCCTACAATGAGCAGTTCTTC
TRBJ2-1	few	TRBD1	TRBV6-6	CASTSGGSYNEQFF	TGTGCCAGCACGTCAGGGGGTTCCTACAATGAGCAGTTCTTC